The entry below describes one T cell receptor (beta chain). The antigen remains unidentified. The record originates from a study of OX40 agonist ivuxolimab in advanced cancers. Across the study: With ivuxolimab, an agonistic anti-OX40 (CD134) antibody, patients were treated. Hepatocellular carcinoma, melanoma, renal cell or head and neck cancer was diagnosed in the dose-escalation patients. The study, taken as a whole, reports: Patients with a partial response at 0.1-3.0 mg/kg had among the lowest clonal expansion.

Generated by immunoSEQ multiplex PCR, the TCRdb table keeps only in-frame clones and is missing some. The sample includes roughly 49,000 clones, 81% seen only once; the top ten take about 6.4%. With 0 bases removed from V and 8 bases from J, the gap between germline ends came to 11 bases. This CDR3 region has 13 residues. CDR1 is SGHRS and CDR2 is YFSETQ in the germline V gene. Blood sampling took place at baseline, cycle 4 day 1, and cycle 7 day 1. The TCR was taken from an adult with an advanced solid tumor such as melanoma, head and neck, liver or kidney cancer. V gene TRBV5-1 combines with J gene TRBJ1-1, with D perhaps TRBD1 (5 bases). Sequencing used CD4+ or CD8+ T cells sorted from blood, obtained in a trial of the OX40 agonist ivuxolimab. This CDR3 reads CASSLVMGQEAFF. The CDR3 nucleotides are TGCGCCAGCAGCTTGGTAATGGGGCAGGAAGCTTTCTTT.